The following is a T cell receptor beta chain sequence with its context. This clonotype came up a few times. Its antigen remains unidentified. Base-call qualities are not available, and no considerably larger clone is one nucleotide away. The CDR1 and CDR2 encoded by the germline V gene (reference sequence) are LGHDT and YNNKEL. The V end loses 4 bases and the J end loses 6 bases, and a stretch of 21 bases separates them. The CDR3 spans 16 residues, from the cysteine through the phenylalanine. Just CDR3 DNA is preserved here, 48 bases in frame from base 1. Library creation used RACE. Sequencing was carried out with a NextSeq 500. During library preparation, unique molecular identifiers were attached to individual cDNA molecules so that TCRs could be counted in a quantitative, reproducible way. Each blood RNA sample was used to sequence both TCR alpha and TCR beta chains. As for how the authors treated the data: A median of around 96,000 TCRs per sample was observed, with a range of roughly 23,224 to 700,000. The Decombinator software suite was used to annotate V, J and CDR3 in the TCR reads. For PS versus PT1 abundance plots, all samples were subsampled to the same number of TCRs (28,000). Expanded TCRs were defined as absent before sensitization and observed at least eight times at the 2-week time point. TCRdb redid the processing of the public reads, applying fastp at Q25 and MiXCR, and retained in-frame beta chains. Every distinct CDR3 protein forms one entry, paired with its most common genes and DNA. TCRdb assigned the V and J calls; the authors' analysis was not used. The sample data list about 350,000 distinct CDR3 sequences, and over 6% of these were observed just once. The top ten hold less than 6.5% of the sample.

This specimen's time point label, interpreted: patch test 2, 6 weeks after DPC sensitization. The sample's treatment or condition label is to be understood as: therapeutic diphenylcyclopropenone sensitization with weekly scalp DPC. At every patch-test visit, the blood draw took place before the patch test was put on. Eligible patients were aged 18 to 70, diagnosed with alopecia, deemed suitable for DPC therapy, and excluded if pregnant. Total RNA was extracted from unfractionated whole blood collected in Tempus Blood RNA tubes. This sample is part of a study of human T cells and chemical hapten exposure (dated by TCRdb to the early 2020s). About the investigation overall: For sensitization, 2% DPC in acetone was applied to a 2 cm by 2 cm area of upper inner arm skin. Blood samples were taken from patients before sensitization (week 0) and at 2, 6 and about 24 weeks after DPC sensitization. This study followed changes in the peripheral blood TCR repertoire in vivo during primary and secondary sensitization of alopecia patients to the hapten diphenylcyclopropenone (DPC). Libraries were pooled for sequencing, and per-sample TCR yields varied mainly because of small differences in library volumes within the pool. The patient cohort, mostly female, included alopecia areata with under or over 50% scalp involvement, alopecia totalis and alopecia universalis. Patch testing was performed on the upper back with Finn chambers containing 0.01% DPC, and the patch tests were scored after 6 days according to International Contact Dermatitis Research Group standards. For TCR sequencing, blood came from twenty-nine alopecia patients at anywhere from one to four time points (pre-sensitization, 2, 6 and 24 weeks). Weekly therapeutic DPC doses were additionally applied to the scalp of patients throughout the roughly 23-week study period.

What the authors observed across the whole study: After repeated subsampling, changes were observed in the strength of the expansion versus patch-test correlation and in the threshold at which the correlation became significant. Compared with pre-sensitization or healthy control sets, expanded TCRs formed significantly more large CDR3 similarity clusters, which is consistent with antigen-driven responses. All patients had alopecia, a presumed autoimmune disease, so their immune response might differ from that of healthy individuals. DPC sensitization did not change how many TCRs were above 1 in 1000 frequency, and no evidence was found of alterations in global repertoire structure. A positive correlation was found between the number of PT1 expanded TCRs and patch test score, with significance reached at thresholds 8, 16 and 32 but not 4.

Source: whole blood, taken in connection with sensitization to the hapten diphenylcyclopropenone (DPC). The chain uses TRBV3-1 and TRBJ1-1, with TRBD1 tentatively as D gene (5 bases match). The clonotype originates from a woman younger than 35 with alopecia areata. Some clones in this sample may be carry-over from other donors' samples. The CDR3 amino acid sequence is: CASSPGPPVTISEAFF. The DNA sequence is as follows: TGTGCCAGCAGCCCGGGACCTCCGGTTACAATATCTGAAGCTTTCTTT.